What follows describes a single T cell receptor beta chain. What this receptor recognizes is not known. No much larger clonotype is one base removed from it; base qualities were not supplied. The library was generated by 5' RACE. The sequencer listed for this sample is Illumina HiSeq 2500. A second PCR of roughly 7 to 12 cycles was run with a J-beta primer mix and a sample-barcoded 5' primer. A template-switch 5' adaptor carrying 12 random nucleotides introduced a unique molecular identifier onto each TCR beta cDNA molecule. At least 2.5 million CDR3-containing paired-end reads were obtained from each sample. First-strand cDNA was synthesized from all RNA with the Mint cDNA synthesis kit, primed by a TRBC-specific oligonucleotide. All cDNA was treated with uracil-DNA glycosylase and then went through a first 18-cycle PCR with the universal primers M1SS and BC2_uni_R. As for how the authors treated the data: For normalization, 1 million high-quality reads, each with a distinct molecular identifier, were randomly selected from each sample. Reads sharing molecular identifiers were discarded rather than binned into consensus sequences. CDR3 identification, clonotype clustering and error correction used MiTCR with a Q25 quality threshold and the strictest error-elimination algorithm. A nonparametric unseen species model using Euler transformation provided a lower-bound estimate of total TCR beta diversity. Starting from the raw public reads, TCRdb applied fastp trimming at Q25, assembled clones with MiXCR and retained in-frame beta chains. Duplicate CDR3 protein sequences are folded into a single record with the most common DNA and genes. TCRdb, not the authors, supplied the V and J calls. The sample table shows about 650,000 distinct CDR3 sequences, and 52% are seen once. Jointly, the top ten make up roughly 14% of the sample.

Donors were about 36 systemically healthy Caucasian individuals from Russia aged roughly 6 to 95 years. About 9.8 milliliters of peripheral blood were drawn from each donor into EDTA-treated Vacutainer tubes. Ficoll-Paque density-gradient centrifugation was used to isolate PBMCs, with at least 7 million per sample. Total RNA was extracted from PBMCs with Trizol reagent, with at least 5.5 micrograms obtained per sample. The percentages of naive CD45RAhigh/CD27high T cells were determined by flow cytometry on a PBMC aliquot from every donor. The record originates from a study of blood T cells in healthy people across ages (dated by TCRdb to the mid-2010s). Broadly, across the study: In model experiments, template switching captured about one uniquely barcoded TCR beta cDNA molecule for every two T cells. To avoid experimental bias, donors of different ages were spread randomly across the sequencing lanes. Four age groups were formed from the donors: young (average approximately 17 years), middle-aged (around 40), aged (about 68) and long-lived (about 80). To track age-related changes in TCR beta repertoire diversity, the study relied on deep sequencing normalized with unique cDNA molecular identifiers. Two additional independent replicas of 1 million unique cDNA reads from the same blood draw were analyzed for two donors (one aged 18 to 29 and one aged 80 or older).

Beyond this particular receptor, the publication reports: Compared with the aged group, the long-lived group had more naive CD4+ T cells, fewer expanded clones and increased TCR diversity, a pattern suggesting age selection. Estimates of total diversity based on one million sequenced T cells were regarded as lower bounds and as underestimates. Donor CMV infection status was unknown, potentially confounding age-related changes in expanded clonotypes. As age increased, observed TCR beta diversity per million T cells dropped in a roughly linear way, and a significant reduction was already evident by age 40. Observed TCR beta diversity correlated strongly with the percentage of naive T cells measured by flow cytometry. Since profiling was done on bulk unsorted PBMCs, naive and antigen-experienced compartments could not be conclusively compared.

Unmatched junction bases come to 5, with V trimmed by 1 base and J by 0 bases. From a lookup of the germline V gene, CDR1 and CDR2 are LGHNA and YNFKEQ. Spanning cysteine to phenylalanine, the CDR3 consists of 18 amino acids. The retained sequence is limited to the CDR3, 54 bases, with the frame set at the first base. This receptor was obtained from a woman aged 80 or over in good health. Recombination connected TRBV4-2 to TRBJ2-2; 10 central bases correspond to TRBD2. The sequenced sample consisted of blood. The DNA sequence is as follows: TGTGCCAGCAGCCAAGGTCTAGCGGGGGCCTCGAACACCGGGGAGCTGTTTTTT. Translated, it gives CASSQGLAGASNTGELFF.